A selection of T cell receptor beta chains follows, all from one sample in a study of T cell clonotyping in hematopoietic cell transplantation. TCRdb's table, derived via immunoSEQ multiplex PCR, lists solely in-frame clones and lacks some. The table has roughly 4,000 clones, roughly 94% seen once; the top ten hold 0.8% to 1%. The sequencing used PBMCs, collected 30 days after allogeneic stem cell transplant. The source is a male patient aged 45 to 59 who had an allogeneic stem cell transplant from a related donor, so the T cells may come from the graft donor. Some clones in this sample may be carry-over from other donors' samples. The CDR3 runs from the conserved cysteine through the conserved F or W. A D gene is named only where the DNA matches it firmly. Rows may omit the clone size; those that give it use once, few, many or a size class.

d_call j_call v_call clone_size cdr3_aa cdr3_nt
- TRBJ2-2 TRBV19 - CASSPGGYTGELFF TGTGCCAGTTCACCTGGGGGGTACACCGGGGAGCTGTTTTTT
TRBD1 TRBJ1-1 TRBV5-1 once CASSLHGTENTEAFF TGCGCCAGCAGCTTGCACGGGACAGAGAACACTGAAGCTTTCTTT
- TRBJ2-4 TRBV4-1 - CASSQVGRAKNIQYF TGCGCCAGCAGCCAGGTGGGAAGGGCCAAAAACATTCAGTACTTC
TRBD2 TRBJ2-7 TRBV7-7 - CASSPGTSGSYEQYF TGTGCCAGCAGCCCCGGGACTAGCGGCTCCTACGAGCAGTACTTC
- TRBJ1-6 TRBV5-8 - CASSLRENNSPLHF TGTGCCAGCAGCTTGCGGGAAAATAATTCACCCCTCCACTTT
TRBD2 TRBJ2-1 TRBV10-3 - CATRPTSVSENEQFF TGTGCCACACGCCCGACTAGCGTGAGCGAGAATGAGCAGTTCTTC
- TRBJ2-2 TRBV5-1 - CASSFVLGVNTGELFF TGCGCCAGCAGCTTTGTCCTAGGGGTGAACACCGGGGAGCTGTTTTTT
TRBD2 TRBJ2-1 TRBV4-2 - CASSQAISGGWNEQFF TGTGCCAGCAGCCAAGCGATTTCCGGGGGGTGGAATGAGCAGTTCTTC
- TRBJ1-2 TRBV7-2 - CASSQRPGIDYGYTF TGTGCCAGCAGCCAACGCCCAGGGATCGACTATGGCTACACCTTC
- TRBJ2-2 TRBV7-6 - CASSSDWFTGELFF TGTGCCAGCAGCTCGGACTGGTTCACCGGGGAGCTGTTTTTT
TRBD1 TRBJ1-2 TRBV18 - CASSPRGQGVTNYGYTF TGTGCCAGCTCACCCAGGGGACAGGGCGTGACTAACTATGGCTACACCTTC
- TRBJ1-4 TRBV7-7 once CASSVRRNEKLFF TGTGCCAGCAGCGTCCGGAGAAATGAAAAACTGTTTTTT
- TRBJ2-2 TRBV5-5 - CASSLWADTGELFF TGTGCCAGCAGCCTCTGGGCCGACACCGGGGAGCTGTTTTTT
- TRBJ1-2 TRBV7-9 - CASSLTPPENGYTF TGTGCCAGCAGCTTAACACCGCCAGAAAATGGCTACACCTTC
- TRBJ2-3 TRBV6-6 - CASSYEPRGSTDTQYF TGTGCCAGCAGTTACGAACCTAGGGGAAGCACAGATACGCAGTATTTT
- TRBJ2-2 TRBV5-1 - CASSLSQGSGELFF TGCGCCAGCAGCTTGTCACAGGGAAGCGGGGAGCTGTTTTTT
- TRBJ2-7 TRBV14 - CASAKSQFRDRSYEQYF TGTGCCAGCGCTAAAAGTCAGTTCCGGGACCGGAGCTACGAGCAGTACTTC
TRBD2 TRBJ2-2 TRBV10-3 - CAISESMVLLAVNTGELFF TGTGCCATCAGTGAGTCGATGGTTTTGCTAGCGGTGAACACCGGGGAGCTGTTTTTT
- TRBJ2-7 TRBV20-1 - CSASRAHEQYF TGCAGTGCTAGCAGGGCTCACGAGCAGTACTTC
TRBD2 TRBJ2-5 TRBV5-1 - CASSLAASGGAYQETQYF TGCGCCAGCAGCTTGGCGGCTAGCGGGGGAGCTTACCAAGAGACCCAGTACTTC
- TRBJ2-7 TRBV11-1 - CASSLRLEGEYEQYF TGTGCCAGCAGCTTACGGCTAGAGGGCGAATACGAGCAGTACTTC
TRBD1 TRBJ1-5 TRBV19 few CASNKGADSNQPQHF TGTGCCAGTAATAAGGGGGCAGATAGCAATCAGCCCCAGCATTTT
- TRBJ1-2 TRBV5-1 - CASSDPGQGSYGYTF TGCGCCAGCAGCGACCCGGGTCAGGGATCCTATGGCTACACCTTC
- TRBJ2-1 TRBV5-1 - CASTKGRSYNEQFF TGCGCCAGCACCAAGGGACGGTCTTACAATGAGCAGTTCTTC
- TRBJ2-7 TRBV6-1 - CASRRGDFSYEQYF TGTGCCAGCAGAAGAGGCGACTTCTCCTACGAGCAGTACTTC
TRBD1 TRBJ1-2 TRBV5-1 - CASGSGTGYGYTF TGCGCCAGCGGGTCCGGGACAGGATATGGCTACACCTTC
TRBD2 TRBJ2-1 TRBV13 - CASSLLAGGQNNEQFF TGTGCCAGCAGCCTTCTAGCGGGGGGGCAAAACAATGAGCAGTTCTTC
- TRBJ2-3 TRBV6-1 once CASSSRAGSTDTQYF TGTGCCAGCAGTTCCCGAGCGGGCAGCACAGATACGCAGTATTTT
- TRBJ2-2 TRBV30 - CAWSGERSGAGELFF TGTGCCTGGAGTGGAGAGAGGAGTGGCGCCGGGGAGCTGTTTTTT
TRBD2 TRBJ2-5 TRBV9 - CASSLGGLARGSQETQYF TGTGCCAGCAGCCTGGGGGGGTTGGCCCGGGGTAGCCAAGAGACCCAGTACTTC
- TRBJ1-1 TRBV9 - CASTPHLGGLNTEAFF TGTGCCAGCACCCCACACTTGGGAGGACTGAACACTGAAGCTTTCTTT
- TRBJ2-7 TRBV4-1 - CASSGRNEQYF TGCGCCAGCAGCGGGAGGAACGAGCAGTACTTC